A single sample is the source of the 8 T cell receptor beta chains below, sequenced in a study of tumor-infiltrating lymphocytes in primary liver carcinoma. Total RNA and DNA came together from around 20-30 mg of bulk tissue without cell sorting. Starting from 500 ng of total RNA, TCR beta cDNA was produced with a primer in the constant region. ARM-PCR was slightly modified, and three nested multiplex PCR rounds with it gave rise to the TCR beta libraries. It was with TRBV1-TRBV30 forward primers and a C-beta reverse primer that the first two PCR rounds were run, at roughly 9 cycles each. TCRdb redid the calling of the multiplex PCR reads with MiXCR, one entry per CDR3 protein. The sample has approximately 110,000 distinct CDR3 sequences, about four fifths seen once. Source material: liver tumor tissue from sampling region 3. Subset meaning: tumor region T3, left-lateral pole. The receptors were sampled from a man aged 40-50 years with primary liver carcinoma and hepatitis B virus infection.

About this clonotype itself: Relative to the germline gene, one junction end is altered; a read error may explain this. The gene calls are TRBV29-1 and TRBJ2-5; D remains ambiguous. The CDR3 has 12 amino acids. Germline CDR1 SQVTM, CDR2 ANQGSEA. This CDR3 reads CSGEWAQETQYF. For the CDR3, the DNA is TGCAGCGGTGAATGGGCCCAAGAAACCCAGTACTTC.

The V and J genes are TRBV5-6 and TRBJ1-2, with D perhaps matching TRBD1 (6 bases). The V and J ends lost 8 bases and 2 bases respectively, with 22 bases between them. This CDR3 is 16 amino acids long. From germline, CDR1 is SGHDT and CDR2 YYEEEE. CDR3 DNA: TGTGCCAGTAACTCCCGCGACAGGATCGCCAACTATGGCTACACCTTC. Translation: CASNSRDRIANYGYTF.

This clonotype was seen many times. The chain recombines TRBV10-1 with TRBJ2-4; a possible D gene is TRBD2 (7 bases). Germline V gene data show CDR1 as WNHNN and CDR2 as SYGVQD (reference sequence). The length of the CDR3 is 13 residues. Trimming shortened V by 6 bases and J by 5 bases, and 11 bases separated the two germline ends. Written as DNA, the CDR3 is TGCGCCAGCAGCGAAGGGGGGGAAAACATTCAGTACTTC. It yields the protein CASSEGGENIQYF.

Worth noting for this clonotype: Its ends do not fully match the called genes, so a read error is possible. The chain combines TRBV4-1 with TRBJ2-7; no definite D call. This CDR3 is 14 amino acids long. CDR1 is MGHRA, CDR2 YSYEKL, per germline. This chain's CDR3 is CVSSLNDKSYGQYF. The CDR3 DNA reads TGCGTCAGCAGTCTAAATGACAAGTCCTACGGGCAGTACTTC.

The V and J genes are TRBV18 and TRBJ1-1; the D gene is possibly TRBD1 (5 bases). CDR1 is KGHSH, CDR2 LQKENI, per germline. The ends were cut back, 8 bases at V and 2 bases at J, with 15 bases in the middle. The CDR3 is 14 amino acids. CDR3 residues: CASADGTGNTEAFF. CDR3 in DNA: TGTGCCAGCGCAGACGGGACGGGAAACACTGAAGCTTTCTTT. Full variable domain (missing parts from reference TRBV18 and TRBJ1-1): NAGVMQNPRHLVRRRGQEARLRCSPMKGHSHVYWYRQLPEEGLKFMVYLQKENIIDESGMPKERFSAEFPKEGPSILRIQQVVRGDSAAYFCASADGTGNTEAFFGQGTRLTVV.

This clonotype was seen many times. The V call is TRBV29-1, the J call TRBJ2-1; the match to TRBD1 covers 7 bases. Looked up from germline, CDR1 is SQVTM and CDR2 is ANQGSEA. The CDR3 covers 12 residues. V shed 5 bases and J 12 bases; nucleotides not matched to a gene: 10. In DNA form, the CDR3 reads TGCAGCGTTAAAATCCCGGGACAGTTGCAGTTCTTC. It translates to CSVKIPGQLQFF.

The table lists this clonotype with a count of one. The chain uses TRBV7-2 and TRBJ2-1; 9 bases match TRBD2. With V trimmed by 1 base and J by 8 bases, 6 bases remained unmatched. Germline assignment: CDR1 SGHTA and CDR2 FQGNSA. The CDR3 is 15 residues long. CDR3 amino acids: CASSLGLAGIDEQFF. DNA for the CDR3: TGTGCCAGCAGCTTAGGTCTAGCGGGAATCGATGAGCAGTTCTTC.

About this clonotype: This may come from a read error, since a much larger clone is one base off. The rearrangement joins TRBV19 to TRBJ1-1; perhaps TRBD1 as D (5 bases). Deletions cut 10 bases from V and 5 bases from J, with 20 bases between. The CDR3 has 14 amino acids. The germline CDR1 and CDR2 sequences are LNHDA and SQIVND (reference sequence). DNA for the CDR3: TGTGCCACTCGAATACAGGCGGACGGGACTGAAGCTTTCTTT. Translated: CATRIQADGTEAFF.